The rows below give T cell receptor beta chains drawn from one sample of a study of blood T cell repertoires in COVID-19. Assay: immunoSEQ multiplex PCR; the TCRdb copy retains only in-frame clones and omits some. Of fewer than 90,000 clones listed, 88% are singletons. Sequencing was done on a sample of peripheral blood. Receptor source: a man in his 70s with acute or convalescent COVID-19. Each CDR3 is given with its conserved first and last residue. D genes are given only for firm matches. The listing skips clone size in some rows; elsewhere it reads once, few, many or a size class.

j_call: TRBJ1-1; d_call: TRBD1; clone_size: NA; v_call: TRBV6-5; cdr3_aa: CASSLRQGTTEAFF; cdr3_nt: TGTGCCAGCAGTCTAAGACAGGGTACCACTGAAGCTTTCTTT
j_call: TRBJ2-2; d_call: NA; clone_size: once; v_call: TRBV5-4; cdr3_aa: CASSLAQGTGELFF; cdr3_nt: TGTGCCAGCAGCTTGGCCCAGGGAACCGGGGAGCTGTTTTTT
j_call: TRBJ1-2; d_call: NA; clone_size: NA; v_call: TRBV28; cdr3_aa: CASSPADGVGYTF; cdr3_nt: TGTGCCAGCAGTCCGGCAGACGGGGTCGGCTACACCTTC
j_call: TRBJ2-2; d_call: TRBD1; clone_size: NA; v_call: TRBV5-1; cdr3_aa: CASSYEPGQGATGELFF; cdr3_nt: TGCGCCAGCAGCTACGAACCGGGACAGGGGGCGACCGGGGAGCTGTTTTTT
j_call: TRBJ1-6; d_call: NA; clone_size: NA; v_call: TRBV6-2/TRBV6-3; cdr3_aa: CASSYDGGNSPLHF; cdr3_nt: TGTGCCAGCAGTTACGATGGTGGCAATTCACCCCTCCACTTT
j_call: TRBJ1-3; d_call: NA; clone_size: NA; v_call: TRBV7-7; cdr3_aa: CASSLGGGNTIYF; cdr3_nt: TGTGCCAGCAGCTTAGGAGGTGGAAACACCATATATTTT
j_call: TRBJ1-6; d_call: NA; clone_size: NA; v_call: TRBV6-1; cdr3_aa: CATSDGVVNNSPLHF; cdr3_nt: TGTGCCACCTCGGATGGAGTGGTCAATAATTCACCCCTCCACTTT
j_call: TRBJ1-1; d_call: NA; clone_size: NA; v_call: TRBV5-1; cdr3_aa: CASSLTGFTEAFF; cdr3_nt: TGCGCCAGCAGCCTGACAGGCTTCACTGAAGCTTTCTTT
j_call: TRBJ1-2; d_call: NA; clone_size: once; v_call: TRBV6-4; cdr3_aa: CASSDSGVGYTF; cdr3_nt: TGTGCCAGCAGTGACTCCGGGGTTGGCTACACCTTC
j_call: TRBJ1-1; d_call: TRBD1; clone_size: NA; v_call: TRBV5-1; cdr3_aa: CASSPTTGGGTEAFF; cdr3_nt: TGCGCCAGCAGCCCAACGACAGGGGGGGGCACTGAAGCTTTCTTT
j_call: TRBJ2-1; d_call: TRBD2; clone_size: NA; v_call: TRBV19; cdr3_aa: CASTSAGGRYNEQFF; cdr3_nt: TGTGCCAGTACCTCAGCGGGAGGGCGTTACAATGAGCAGTTCTTC
j_call: TRBJ2-7; d_call: NA; clone_size: NA; v_call: TRBV13; cdr3_aa: CASSGGGGPYEQYF; cdr3_nt: TGTGCCAGCAGCGGCGGCGGGGGCCCCTACGAGCAGTACTTC
j_call: TRBJ1-5; d_call: NA; clone_size: NA; v_call: TRBV6-5; cdr3_aa: CASSYSSRSNQPQHF; cdr3_nt: TGTGCCAGCAGTTACTCCTCCCGTAGCAATCAGCCCCAGCATTTT
j_call: TRBJ2-5; d_call: NA; clone_size: NA; v_call: TRBV2; cdr3_aa: CASRLLVEETQYF; cdr3_nt: TGTGCCAGCCGGTTGCTAGTAGAAGAGACCCAGTACTTC
j_call: TRBJ1-4; d_call: TRBD1; clone_size: NA; v_call: TRBV2; cdr3_aa: CASRGTAATNEKLFF; cdr3_nt: TGTGCCAGCAGGGGGACAGCTGCAACTAATGAAAAACTGTTTTTT
j_call: TRBJ2-2; d_call: TRBD1; clone_size: NA; v_call: TRBV24-1; cdr3_aa: CATSDSRQGANTGELFF; cdr3_nt: TGTGCCACCAGTGACTCCCGACAGGGAGCGAACACCGGGGAGCTGTTTTTT
j_call: TRBJ2-7; d_call: TRBD1; clone_size: few; v_call: TRBV27; cdr3_aa: CASSLGTGEGYEQYF; cdr3_nt: TGTGCCAGCAGTTTAGGGACAGGGGAGGGTTACGAGCAGTACTTC
j_call: TRBJ1-4; d_call: NA; clone_size: once; v_call: TRBV5-6; cdr3_aa: CASSSPSTGNEKLFF; cdr3_nt: TGTGCCAGCAGCTCACCCAGCACGGGAAATGAAAAACTGTTTTTT
j_call: TRBJ2-3; d_call: TRBD2; clone_size: NA; v_call: TRBV15; cdr3_aa: CATSRGLAGREDTQYF; cdr3_nt: TGTGCCACCAGCAGGGGACTAGCGGGGCGAGAGGATACGCAGTATTTT
j_call: TRBJ2-1; d_call: TRBD2; clone_size: NA; v_call: TRBV7-9; cdr3_aa: CASSLDLDSGKVF; cdr3_nt: TGTGCCAGCAGCTTAGACCTCGATAGCGGGAAGGTCTTC
j_call: TRBJ1-5; d_call: NA; clone_size: NA; v_call: TRBV2; cdr3_aa: CASSMRGPGNQPQHF; cdr3_nt: TGTGCCAGCAGTATGAGAGGGCCGGGCAATCAGCCCCAGCATTTT
j_call: TRBJ1-3; d_call: TRBD1; clone_size: NA; v_call: TRBV5-1; cdr3_aa: CASSQGTGGNTIYF; cdr3_nt: TGCGCCAGTTCCCAAGGGACAGGGGGAAACACCATATATTTT
j_call: TRBJ1-4; d_call: NA; clone_size: once; v_call: TRBV10-3; cdr3_aa: CAISEGPGDEKLFF; cdr3_nt: TGTGCCATCAGTGAAGGCCCAGGGGATGAAAAACTGTTTTTT
j_call: TRBJ2-7; d_call: NA; clone_size: NA; v_call: TRBV9; cdr3_aa: CASSLTGTSEQYF; cdr3_nt: TGTGCCAGCAGCCTCACGGGTACTTCCGAGCAGTACTTC
j_call: TRBJ1-2; d_call: NA; clone_size: NA; v_call: TRBV6-5; cdr3_aa: CASRFGTGGGYTF; cdr3_nt: TGTGCCAGCAGATTCGGGACCGGGGGAGGCTACACCTTC
j_call: TRBJ2-5; d_call: NA; clone_size: NA; v_call: TRBV5-1; cdr3_aa: CASSVGQPVETQYF; cdr3_nt: TGCGCCAGCAGCGTTGGACAACCCGTAGAGACCCAGTACTTC
j_call: TRBJ1-6; d_call: TRBD1; clone_size: once; v_call: TRBV27; cdr3_aa: CASSLGWGAGGMTPLHF; cdr3_nt: TGTGCCAGCAGTTTAGGATGGGGGGCAGGGGGCATGACACCCCTCCACTTT
j_call: TRBJ2-1; d_call: TRBD2; clone_size: NA; v_call: TRBV25-1; cdr3_aa: CASSKAGTSYEQFF; cdr3_nt: TGTGCCAGCTCAAAGGCCGGGACTAGCTATGAGCAGTTCTTC
j_call: TRBJ1-1; d_call: TRBD1; clone_size: NA; v_call: TRBV7-8; cdr3_aa: CASSPGGAGTEAFF; cdr3_nt: TGTGCCAGCAGTCCAGGGGGCGCGGGCACTGAAGCTTTCTTT
j_call: TRBJ1-2; d_call: TRBD1; clone_size: NA; v_call: TRBV4-3; cdr3_aa: CASSQDAGTAYGYTF; cdr3_nt: TGCGCCAGCAGCCAAGATGCGGGGACAGCTTATGGCTACACCTTC
j_call: TRBJ1-1; d_call: TRBD1; clone_size: NA; v_call: TRBV3-1/TRBV3-2; cdr3_aa: CASSPRTGNTEAFF; cdr3_nt: TGTGCCAGCAGCCCGAGGACAGGGAACACTGAAGCTTTCTTT
j_call: TRBJ2-3; d_call: TRBD2; clone_size: NA; v_call: TRBV3-1/TRBV3-2; cdr3_aa: CASSPRGGEPTDTQYF; cdr3_nt: TGTGCCAGCAGCCCCCGGGGAGGGGAACCCACAGATACGCAGTATTTT
j_call: TRBJ2-7; d_call: NA; clone_size: NA; v_call: TRBV12-3/TRBV12-4; cdr3_aa: CASSLAGAYEQYF; cdr3_nt: TGTGCCAGCAGTTTAGCGGGAGCCTACGAGCAGTACTTC
j_call: TRBJ2-1; d_call: TRBD1; clone_size: NA; v_call: TRBV9; cdr3_aa: CASSVHRGNEQFF; cdr3_nt: TGTGCCAGCAGCGTACACAGGGGAAATGAGCAGTTCTTC
j_call: TRBJ2-7; d_call: NA; clone_size: NA; v_call: TRBV27; cdr3_aa: CASSNGGAWYEQYF; cdr3_nt: TGTGCCAGCAGTAACGGGGGAGCGTGGTACGAGCAGTACTTC
j_call: TRBJ1-1; d_call: NA; clone_size: NA; v_call: TRBV18; cdr3_aa: CASSPPSQGSTEAFF; cdr3_nt: TGTGCCAGCTCACCACCGAGCCAGGGTAGCACTGAAGCTTTCTTT
j_call: TRBJ2-3; d_call: NA; clone_size: NA; v_call: TRBV6-2/TRBV6-3; cdr3_aa: CASSRNGFGGTDTQYF; cdr3_nt: TGTGCCAGCAGCCGCAACGGGTTTGGTGGCACAGATACGCAGTATTTT
j_call: TRBJ2-1; d_call: NA; clone_size: NA; v_call: TRBV5-4; cdr3_aa: CASSSALDREQFF; cdr3_nt: TGTGCCAGCAGCTCCGCACTAGACAGGGAGCAGTTCTTC
j_call: TRBJ1-1; d_call: NA; clone_size: NA; v_call: TRBV5-5; cdr3_aa: CASMIAGSGTEAFF; cdr3_nt: TGTGCCAGCATGATAGCCGGGTCGGGCACTGAAGCTTTCTTT
j_call: TRBJ2-7; d_call: TRBD2; clone_size: NA; v_call: TRBV5-4; cdr3_aa: CASSLAPRTSGTYEQYF; cdr3_nt: TGTGCCAGCAGCTTGGCCCCAAGGACTAGCGGGACCTACGAGCAGTACTTC
j_call: TRBJ1-2; d_call: TRBD1; clone_size: NA; v_call: TRBV29-1; cdr3_aa: CSGGPGTGGDGYTF; cdr3_nt: TGCAGCGGAGGTCCCGGGACAGGGGGCGACGGCTACACCTTC
j_call: TRBJ2-1; d_call: NA; clone_size: NA; v_call: TRBV7-9; cdr3_aa: CASAQGLGEQFF; cdr3_nt: TGTGCCAGCGCGCAGGGCTTAGGTGAGCAGTTCTTC
j_call: TRBJ2-5; d_call: NA; clone_size: once; v_call: TRBV10-1; cdr3_aa: CASSGQNQETQYF; cdr3_nt: TGCGCCAGCAGTGGGCAGAACCAAGAGACCCAGTACTTC
j_call: TRBJ2-7; d_call: NA; clone_size: NA; v_call: TRBV3-1/TRBV3-2; cdr3_aa: CASSQAQLGGYEQYF; cdr3_nt: TGTGCCAGCAGCCAAGCCCAGCTCGGGGGCTACGAGCAGTACTTC
j_call: TRBJ1-6; d_call: TRBD1; clone_size: few; v_call: TRBV28; cdr3_aa: CASSLGQLNSPLHF; cdr3_nt: TGTGCCAGCAGTTTGGGACAGTTAAATTCACCCCTCCACTTT
j_call: TRBJ2-1; d_call: NA; clone_size: NA; v_call: TRBV7-2; cdr3_aa: CASSSGAGEQFF; cdr3_nt: TGTGCCAGCAGCTCGGGAGCAGGGGAGCAGTTCTTC
j_call: TRBJ1-2; d_call: TRBD1; clone_size: few; v_call: TRBV7-6; cdr3_aa: CASSYPGQNYGYTF; cdr3_nt: TGTGCCAGCAGCTATCCGGGACAGAACTATGGCTACACCTTC
j_call: TRBJ2-2; d_call: NA; clone_size: NA; v_call: TRBV6-2/TRBV6-3; cdr3_aa: CASRPQGNTGELFF; cdr3_nt: TGTGCCAGCAGACCTCAGGGGAACACCGGGGAGCTGTTTTTT
j_call: TRBJ1-4; d_call: NA; clone_size: few; v_call: TRBV6-6; cdr3_aa: CATRGPEEKLFF; cdr3_nt: TGTGCCACTAGGGGCCCGGAGGAAAAACTGTTTTTT
j_call: TRBJ1-1; d_call: TRBD1; clone_size: NA; v_call: TRBV6-5; cdr3_aa: CASSRLASGGTEAFF; cdr3_nt: TGTGCCAGCAGTCGCCTGGCCTCAGGGGGAACTGAAGCTTTCTTT
j_call: TRBJ1-1; d_call: NA; clone_size: NA; v_call: TRBV30; cdr3_aa: CAWSRPPGYNEAFF; cdr3_nt: TGTGCCTGGAGTAGGCCTCCGGGGTATAATGAAGCTTTCTTT
j_call: TRBJ2-3; d_call: TRBD1; clone_size: once; v_call: TRBV7-9; cdr3_aa: CASSLVGQTSTDTQYF; cdr3_nt: TGTGCCAGCAGCTTAGTGGGACAGACTAGCACAGATACGCAGTATTTT